These T cell receptor beta chains were read from a single sample in a study of Ad26.COV2.S vaccination and SARS-CoV-2 variants. TCRdb's copy holds only in-frame clones and misses some; the assay was immunoSEQ multiplex PCR. In the table there are 450,000 to 550,000 clones, 70% to 90% of which are singletons. Sequenced material: peripheral blood, taken in a trial of Ad26.COV2.S vaccine versus placebo. The receptors were sampled from a person between 18 and 60 years old who received the Ad26.COV2.S COVID-19 vaccine or a placebo. Both conserved end residues are part of each CDR3. The order of the fields is J gene, V gene, D gene, clone size, CDR3 DNA, CDR3 protein. A D gene is named only where the DNA matches it firmly. Part of the rows lack a size; the others show once, few, many or a class for expanded clones.

J gene: TRBJ1-3
V gene: TRBV30
D gene: .
clone size: once
CDR3 DNA: TGTGCCTTATCACAGAACTCTGGAAACACCATATATTTT
CDR3 protein: CALSQNSGNTIYF

J gene: TRBJ2-5
V gene: TRBV7-6
D gene: .
clone size: .
CDR3 DNA: TGTGCCAGCAGCTTAGGAGACCCCGAGACCCAGTACTTC
CDR3 protein: CASSLGDPETQYF

J gene: TRBJ2-7
V gene: TRBV7-3
D gene: .
clone size: .
CDR3 DNA: TGTGCCAGCAGCTTAACGTGGGGATCCTACGAGCAGTACTTC
CDR3 protein: CASSLTWGSYEQYF

J gene: TRBJ2-2
V gene: TRBV5-5
D gene: TRBD2
clone size: .
CDR3 DNA: TGTGCCAGCAGCGTAGCCGGGACTAGTGTTCGGGGCGGGGAGCTGTTTTTT
CDR3 protein: CASSVAGTSVRGGELFF

J gene: TRBJ2-7
V gene: TRBV12-3/TRBV12-4
D gene: .
clone size: .
CDR3 DNA: TGTGCCAGCAGTTTAAGGAGGGGGGAGCAGTACTTC
CDR3 protein: CASSLRRGEQYF

J gene: TRBJ2-7
V gene: TRBV28
D gene: TRBD1
clone size: .
CDR3 DNA: TGTGCCAGCAGTGGATCCGGGACAGGGGGGTACGAGCAGTACTTC
CDR3 protein: CASSGSGTGGYEQYF

J gene: TRBJ1-3
V gene: TRBV7-2
D gene: TRBD1
clone size: once
CDR3 DNA: TGTGCCAGCAGCTTATTGGGACAGGGGCGCGGGAGTGGAAACACCATATATTTT
CDR3 protein: CASSLLGQGRGSGNTIYF

J gene: TRBJ2-5
V gene: TRBV7-8
D gene: .
clone size: .
CDR3 DNA: TGTGCCAGCAGCTTTTCTACCGGGCCTCTTGGAGAGACCCAGTACTTC
CDR3 protein: CASSFSTGPLGETQYF

J gene: TRBJ1-6
V gene: TRBV11-2
D gene: .
clone size: .
CDR3 DNA: TGTGCCAGCAGCCAAGGGGTCCAACTCTATAATTCACCCCTCCACTTT
CDR3 protein: CASSQGVQLYNSPLHF

J gene: TRBJ1-4
V gene: TRBV11-1
D gene: .
clone size: .
CDR3 DNA: TGTGCCAGCAGGGCGACAGGAAATGAAAAACTGTTTTTT
CDR3 protein: CASRATGNEKLFF

J gene: TRBJ1-2
V gene: TRBV18
D gene: TRBD1
clone size: .
CDR3 DNA: TGTGCCAGCTCACGGACAGGGGGGGATGGCTACACCTTC
CDR3 protein: CASSRTGGDGYTF

J gene: TRBJ2-5
V gene: TRBV2
D gene: .
clone size: .
CDR3 DNA: TGTGTCAGCAGTGTTCGAAGGACAGCCCAAGAGACCCAGTACTTC
CDR3 protein: CVSSVRRTAQETQYF

J gene: TRBJ1-2
V gene: TRBV6-6
D gene: TRBD1
clone size: .
CDR3 DNA: TGTGCCAGCAGTCAAACAACAGGGGGCGGTTATGGCTACACCTTC
CDR3 protein: CASSQTTGGGYGYTF

J gene: TRBJ1-5
V gene: TRBV2
D gene: .
clone size: once
CDR3 DNA: TGTGCCAGCAGTGAATGGCAGGACCAGCAGCCCCAGCATTTT
CDR3 protein: CASSEWQDQQPQHF

J gene: TRBJ1-5
V gene: TRBV2
D gene: .
clone size: once
CDR3 DNA: TGTGCCAGCCACACTGAACGGTTACATCAGCCCCAGCATTTT
CDR3 protein: CASHTERLHQPQHF

J gene: TRBJ2-1
V gene: TRBV7-3
D gene: .
clone size: .
CDR3 DNA: TGTGCCAGCAGCTTAATACCAGGGAATTACAATGAGCAGTTCTTC
CDR3 protein: CASSLIPGNYNEQFF

J gene: TRBJ1-2
V gene: TRBV7-9
D gene: .
clone size: .
CDR3 DNA: TGTGCCAGCAGCTTAGCTGGTGGCTATGGCTACACCTTC
CDR3 protein: CASSLAGGYGYTF

J gene: TRBJ1-6
V gene: TRBV12-3/TRBV12-4
D gene: .
clone size: .
CDR3 DNA: TGTGCCAGCATCTCCGACGGCGGTTCACCCCTCCACTTT
CDR3 protein: CASISDGGSPLHF

J gene: TRBJ1-2
V gene: TRBV6-5
D gene: .
clone size: .
CDR3 DNA: TGTGCCAGCAGTTCGCGAGGGGGGTATGGCTACACCTTC
CDR3 protein: CASSSRGGYGYTF

J gene: TRBJ1-2
V gene: TRBV27
D gene: .
clone size: .
CDR3 DNA: TGTGCCAGCAGTTTTCGGGCCAACTATGGCTACACCTTC
CDR3 protein: CASSFRANYGYTF

J gene: TRBJ2-3
V gene: TRBV4-3
D gene: TRBD1
clone size: .
CDR3 DNA: TGCGCCAGCAGCCAAGACTGGGGCAGGGGGCTCGCAGATACGCAGTATTTT
CDR3 protein: CASSQDWGRGLADTQYF

J gene: TRBJ2-1
V gene: TRBV9
D gene: .
clone size: .
CDR3 DNA: TGTGCCAGCAGCGTAAAACTCCACGGGGAGCAGTTCTTC
CDR3 protein: CASSVKLHGEQFF

J gene: TRBJ2-7
V gene: TRBV7-2
D gene: .
clone size: .
CDR3 DNA: TGTGCCAGCAGCTTGGGGGACGGAGCCTACGAGCAGTACTTC
CDR3 protein: CASSLGDGAYEQYF

J gene: TRBJ2-2
V gene: TRBV30
D gene: TRBD2
clone size: few
CDR3 DNA: TGTGCCTGGAGCGGGACCGGGACTAGCGGACTAGCGAACACCGGGGAGCTGTTTTTT
CDR3 protein: CAWSGTGTSGLANTGELFF

J gene: TRBJ2-5
V gene: TRBV5-4
D gene: .
clone size: .
CDR3 DNA: TGTGCCAGCAGTAGAGGACAGCTGGGGGGGTCCCAGTACTTC
CDR3 protein: CASSRGQLGGSQYF

J gene: TRBJ1-4
V gene: TRBV3-1/TRBV3-2
D gene: .
clone size: few
CDR3 DNA: TGTGCCAGCAGCCCCAGCGGGGCGACCTTTGAAAAACTGTTTTTT
CDR3 protein: CASSPSGATFEKLFF

J gene: TRBJ1-1
V gene: TRBV6-5
D gene: .
clone size: few
CDR3 DNA: TGTGCCAGCAGGGCAGGGGTATGGACTGAAGCTTTCTTT
CDR3 protein: CASRAGVWTEAFF

J gene: TRBJ2-5
V gene: TRBV3-1/TRBV3-2
D gene: TRBD1
clone size: .
CDR3 DNA: TGTGCCAGCTCCAATGGCCCGGGACAGGATATTCAAGAGACCCAGTACTTC
CDR3 protein: CASSNGPGQDIQETQYF

J gene: TRBJ2-7
V gene: TRBV3-1/TRBV3-2
D gene: TRBD2
clone size: .
CDR3 DNA: TGTGCCAGCAGCCAAGTTTACGTGGGAGCGGGAAACACCGAGCAGTACTTC
CDR3 protein: CASSQVYVGAGNTEQYF

J gene: TRBJ1-2
V gene: TRBV29-1
D gene: .
clone size: .
CDR3 DNA: TGCAGCGTTGCCCGGGACCTCACCTTGGGGGCTTTC
CDR3 protein: CSVARDLTLGAF

J gene: TRBJ1-1
V gene: TRBV3-1/TRBV3-2
D gene: TRBD1
clone size: .
CDR3 DNA: TGTGCCAGCAGTCGGGACAGGGGCGTTTGGACTGAAGCTTTCTTT
CDR3 protein: CASSRDRGVWTEAFF

J gene: TRBJ2-6
V gene: TRBV7-8
D gene: .
clone size: .
CDR3 DNA: TGTGCCAGCAGCCCCCGGCAGGGAAACTCTGGGGCCAACGTCCTGACTTTC
CDR3 protein: CASSPRQGNSGANVLTF

J gene: TRBJ2-7
V gene: TRBV27
D gene: TRBD1
clone size: .
CDR3 DNA: TGTGCCAGCGCCCCGGGACAGAGACCCTACGAGCAGTACTTC
CDR3 protein: CASAPGQRPYEQYF

J gene: TRBJ1-2
V gene: TRBV13
D gene: .
clone size: .
CDR3 DNA: TGTGCCAGCAGCTTAGGCCCTGGGAACTATGGCTACACCTTC
CDR3 protein: CASSLGPGNYGYTF

J gene: TRBJ2-5
V gene: TRBV5-4
D gene: .
clone size: once
CDR3 DNA: TGTGCCAGCAGCTTGGAAGCCGGGGTAAGAGAGACCCAGTACTTC
CDR3 protein: CASSLEAGVRETQYF

J gene: TRBJ1-3
V gene: TRBV3-1/TRBV3-2
D gene: .
clone size: .
CDR3 DNA: TGTGCCAGCAGCCAAAGTAATGGGGACACCAGAAACACCATATATTTT
CDR3 protein: CASSQSNGDTRNTIYF

J gene: TRBJ1-2
V gene: TRBV4-2
D gene: .
clone size: .
CDR3 DNA: TGTGCCAGCAGCCAAGAGCGGGGAGTTGGCTATGGCTACACCTTC
CDR3 protein: CASSQERGVGYGYTF

J gene: TRBJ2-7
V gene: TRBV19
D gene: .
clone size: .
CDR3 DNA: TGTGCCAGTAGTACGCTCTTGGGGTACGAGCAGTACTTC
CDR3 protein: CASSTLLGYEQYF

J gene: TRBJ2-1
V gene: TRBV18
D gene: TRBD2
clone size: .
CDR3 DNA: TGTGCCAGCTCACCAACATCCAAGGCGGGGGGGTTCTTC
CDR3 protein: CASSPTSKAGGFF

J gene: TRBJ1-1
V gene: TRBV4-3
D gene: TRBD1
clone size: once
CDR3 DNA: TGCGCCAGCAGCCAACTTGGGACAGGGCACACTGAAGCTTTCTTT
CDR3 protein: CASSQLGTGHTEAFF

J gene: TRBJ2-7
V gene: TRBV2
D gene: .
clone size: .
CDR3 DNA: TGTGCCAGCAGAGACTACCTGGAGCAGTACTTC
CDR3 protein: CASRDYLEQYF

J gene: TRBJ1-2
V gene: TRBV6-5
D gene: .
clone size: .
CDR3 DNA: TGTGCCAGCAGCCGGGGGGGGGCCTATGGCTACACCTTC
CDR3 protein: CASSRGGAYGYTF

J gene: TRBJ2-1
V gene: TRBV6-5
D gene: .
clone size: few
CDR3 DNA: TGTGCCAGCAGTTACTCGGGGGATGAGCAGTTCTTC
CDR3 protein: CASSYSGDEQFF

J gene: TRBJ2-7
V gene: TRBV27
D gene: .
clone size: once
CDR3 DNA: TGTGCCAGCAGTCTCTCGGAATCCTACGAGCAGTACTTC
CDR3 protein: CASSLSESYEQYF

J gene: TRBJ1-5
V gene: TRBV5-1
D gene: .
clone size: few
CDR3 DNA: TGCGCCAGCAGTCTTGAGGGCAATAGCAATCAGCCCCAGCATTTT
CDR3 protein: CASSLEGNSNQPQHF

J gene: TRBJ2-1
V gene: TRBV18
D gene: .
clone size: .
CDR3 DNA: TGTGCCAGCTCACCACCTGGGGTCCCCTCCTACAATGAGCAGTTCTTC
CDR3 protein: CASSPPGVPSYNEQFF

J gene: TRBJ2-3
V gene: TRBV10-1
D gene: .
clone size: .
CDR3 DNA: TGCGCCAGCAGTGAGGGGACTGGACTTAGCACAGATACGCAGTATTTT
CDR3 protein: CASSEGTGLSTDTQYF

J gene: TRBJ1-3
V gene: TRBV29-1
D gene: TRBD1
clone size: few
CDR3 DNA: TGCAGCGTAACTACAGGGGCCGGAAACACCATATATTTT
CDR3 protein: CSVTTGAGNTIYF